This TCR beta chain was recovered during a study of T cell responses to AZD1222 COVID-19 vaccine. General study points: Females made up more of the donors, who were largely white British, and clonal diversity may have come out too low. Only a handful of AZD1222 recipients tested seropositive at baseline. Spike-spanning, vaccine-associated CD4 TCRs were dominant at 160-218 and 743-854. It was only after the peak T cell response that any repertoires were sampled.

Measured with immunoSEQ multiplex PCR; TCRdb has only the in-frame clones, and not every one. The sample has about 180,000 clones; 88% are singletons. With regard to this clone: The antigen is unknown.

V was clipped by 3 bases and J by 6 bases, with 17 bases between them. The V gene's germline CDR1 is GTSNPN and CDR2 SVGIG (reference sequence). CDR3 length: 14 amino acids. The chain has TRBV30 and TRBJ2-5, with D hard to call. The sequencing used peripheral blood, collected 28 days after the second AZD1222 dose. The source is an adult who received the AZD1222 COVID-19 vaccine. The CDR3 reads CAWRFGGPQKTQYF. The DNA of the CDR3 is TGTGCCTGGAGGTTCGGTGGGCCCCAGAAGACCCAGTACTTC.